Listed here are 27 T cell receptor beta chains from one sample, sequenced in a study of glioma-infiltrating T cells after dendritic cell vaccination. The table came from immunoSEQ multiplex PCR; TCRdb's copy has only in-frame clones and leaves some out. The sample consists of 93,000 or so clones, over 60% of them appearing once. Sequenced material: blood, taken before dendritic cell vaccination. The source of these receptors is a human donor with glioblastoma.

This chain's CDR3 is CASSTSGAYEQYF. Written as DNA, the CDR3 is TGTGCCAGTAGTACCAGCGGGGCCTACGAGCAGTACTTC. The V call is TRBV19, the J call TRBJ2-7; 7 nucleotides match TRBD2. The junction had 2 bases not matched to a gene; V was cut back by 4 bases and J by 2 bases. The CDR3 covers 13 residues. CDR1 is LNHDA, CDR2 SQIVND, per germline (reference sequence).

In DNA form, the CDR3 reads TGTGCCAGCAGGGGCCCGGTTCTAGCGGGACTCTACAATGAGCAGTTCTTC. It encodes CASRGPVLAGLYNEQFF. The chain recombines TRBV7-9 with TRBJ2-1, with TRBD2 identical over 9 bases. The CDR3 spans 17 residues. After removal of 6 bases from V and 3 bases from J, the junction contained 12 bases not matched to a gene. Germline V gene lookup returns CDR1 SEHNR and CDR2 FQNEAQ (reference sequence).

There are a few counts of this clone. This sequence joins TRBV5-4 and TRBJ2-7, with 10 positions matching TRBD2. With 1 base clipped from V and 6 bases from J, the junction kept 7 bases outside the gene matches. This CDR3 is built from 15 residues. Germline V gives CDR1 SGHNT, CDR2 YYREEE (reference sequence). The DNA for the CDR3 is TGTGCCAGCAGCTTGCCCGGAGCGGGAGGGATCGAGCAGTACTTC. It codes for CASSLPGAGGIEQYF.

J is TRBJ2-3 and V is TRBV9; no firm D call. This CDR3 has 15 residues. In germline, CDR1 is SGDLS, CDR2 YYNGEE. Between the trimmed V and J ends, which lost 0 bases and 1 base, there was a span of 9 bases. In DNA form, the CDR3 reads TGTGCCAGCAGCGTAGGTGTCTTTGGCACAGATACGCAGTATTTT. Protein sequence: CASSVGVFGTDTQYF.

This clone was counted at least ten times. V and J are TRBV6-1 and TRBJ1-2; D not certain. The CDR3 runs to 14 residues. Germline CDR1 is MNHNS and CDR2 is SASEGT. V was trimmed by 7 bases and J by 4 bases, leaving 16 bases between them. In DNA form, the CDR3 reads TGTGCCAGCATTGAGAGGCAGAACACCTATGGCTACACCTTC. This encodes CASIERQNTYGYTF.

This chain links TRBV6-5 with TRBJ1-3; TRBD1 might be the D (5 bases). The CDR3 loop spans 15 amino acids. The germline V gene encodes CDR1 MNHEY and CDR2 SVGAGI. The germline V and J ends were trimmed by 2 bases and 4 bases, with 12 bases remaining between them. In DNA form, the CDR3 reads TGTGCCAGCAGTTACGGGGGGACGAGGGGAAACACCATATATTTT. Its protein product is CASSYGGTRGNTIYF.

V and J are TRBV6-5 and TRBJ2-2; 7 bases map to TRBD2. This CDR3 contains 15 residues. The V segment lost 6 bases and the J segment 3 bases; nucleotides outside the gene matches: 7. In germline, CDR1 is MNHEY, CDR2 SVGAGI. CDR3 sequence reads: CASSLIRGDTGELFF. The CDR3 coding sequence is TGTGCCAGCAGCCTCATTCGGGGGGACACCGGGGAGCTGTTTTTT.

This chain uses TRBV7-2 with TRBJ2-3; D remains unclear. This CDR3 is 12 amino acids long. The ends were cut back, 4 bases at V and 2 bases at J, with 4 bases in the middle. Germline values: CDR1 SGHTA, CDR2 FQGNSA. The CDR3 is CASSSYTDTQYF. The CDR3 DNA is TGTGCCAGCAGCTCCTACACAGATACGCAGTATTTT.

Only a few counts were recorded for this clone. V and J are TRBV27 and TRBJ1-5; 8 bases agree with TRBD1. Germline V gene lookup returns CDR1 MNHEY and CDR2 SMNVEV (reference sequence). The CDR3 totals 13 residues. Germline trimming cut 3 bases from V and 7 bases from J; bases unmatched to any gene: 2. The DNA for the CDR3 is TGTGCCAGCAGTTTCAGGGGGCAACAGCCCCAGCATTTT. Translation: CASSFRGQQPQHF.

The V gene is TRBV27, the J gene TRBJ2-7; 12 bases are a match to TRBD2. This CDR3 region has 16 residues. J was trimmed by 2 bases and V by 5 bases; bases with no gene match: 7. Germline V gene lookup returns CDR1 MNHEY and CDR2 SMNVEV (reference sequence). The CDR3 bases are TGTGCCAGCAGTCCATTACTAGCGGGGGGCCCCTACGAGCAGTACTTC. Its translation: CASSPLLAGGPYEQYF.

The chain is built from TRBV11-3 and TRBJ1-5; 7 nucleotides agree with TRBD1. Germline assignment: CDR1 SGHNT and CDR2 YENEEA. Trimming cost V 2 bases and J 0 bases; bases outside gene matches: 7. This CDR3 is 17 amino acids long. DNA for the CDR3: TGTGCCAGCAGCTTACAGGGGGGAGATTTTAGCAATCAGCCCCAGCATTTT. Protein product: CASSLQGGDFSNQPQHF.

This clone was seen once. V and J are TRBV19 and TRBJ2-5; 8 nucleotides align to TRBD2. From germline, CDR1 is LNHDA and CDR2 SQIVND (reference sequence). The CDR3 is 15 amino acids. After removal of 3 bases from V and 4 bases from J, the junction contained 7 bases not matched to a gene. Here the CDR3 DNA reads TGTGCCAGTAGTATGTCCGGGACTAGTAGAGAGACCCAGTACTTC. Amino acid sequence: CASSMSGTSRETQYF.

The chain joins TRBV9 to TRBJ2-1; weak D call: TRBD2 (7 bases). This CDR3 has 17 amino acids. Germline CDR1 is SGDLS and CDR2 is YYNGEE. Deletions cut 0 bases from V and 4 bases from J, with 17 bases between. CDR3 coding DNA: TGTGCCAGCAGCGTAGAGGGGAGGCGGGGGCAATACAATGAGCAGTTCTTC. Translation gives CASSVEGRRGQYNEQFF. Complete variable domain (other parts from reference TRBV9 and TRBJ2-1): DSGVTQTPKHLITATGQRVTLRCSPRSGDLSVYWYQQSLDQGLQFLIQYYNGEERAKGNILERFSAQQFPDLHSELNLSSLELGDSALYFCASSVEGRRGQYNEQFFGPGTRLTVL.

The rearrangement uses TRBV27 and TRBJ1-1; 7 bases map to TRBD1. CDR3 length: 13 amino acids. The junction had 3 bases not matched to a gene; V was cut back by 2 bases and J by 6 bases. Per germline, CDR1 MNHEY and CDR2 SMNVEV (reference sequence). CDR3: CASSLRQGPEAFF. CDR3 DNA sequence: TGTGCCAGCAGTTTACGACAGGGCCCTGAAGCTTTCTTT.

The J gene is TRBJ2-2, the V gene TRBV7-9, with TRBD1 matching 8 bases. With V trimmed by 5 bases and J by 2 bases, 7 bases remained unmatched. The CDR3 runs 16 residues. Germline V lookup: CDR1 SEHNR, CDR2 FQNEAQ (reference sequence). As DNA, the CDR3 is TGTGCCAGCAGCCTTCCCGGGACAGGAAACACCGGGGAGCTGTTTTTT. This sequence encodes CASSLPGTGNTGELFF.

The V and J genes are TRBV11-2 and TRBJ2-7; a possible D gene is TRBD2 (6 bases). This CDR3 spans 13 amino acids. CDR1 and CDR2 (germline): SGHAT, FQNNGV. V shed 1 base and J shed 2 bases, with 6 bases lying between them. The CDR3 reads CASSLGGTYEQYF. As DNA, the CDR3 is TGTGCCAGCAGCTTAGGCGGGACCTACGAGCAGTACTTC. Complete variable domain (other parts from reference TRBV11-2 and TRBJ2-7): EAGVAQSPRYKIIEKRQSVAFWCNPISGHATLYWYQQILGQGPKLLIQFQNNGVVDDSQLPKDRFSAERLKGVDSTLKIQPAKLEDSAVYLCASSLGGTYEQYFGPGTRLTVT.

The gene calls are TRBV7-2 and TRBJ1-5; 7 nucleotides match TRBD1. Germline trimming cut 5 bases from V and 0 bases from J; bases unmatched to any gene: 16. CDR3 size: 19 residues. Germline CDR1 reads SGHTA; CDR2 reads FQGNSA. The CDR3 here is CASSVSIQGPGYSNQPQHF. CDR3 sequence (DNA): TGTGCCAGCAGCGTATCAATACAGGGGCCCGGATATAGCAATCAGCCCCAGCATTTT.

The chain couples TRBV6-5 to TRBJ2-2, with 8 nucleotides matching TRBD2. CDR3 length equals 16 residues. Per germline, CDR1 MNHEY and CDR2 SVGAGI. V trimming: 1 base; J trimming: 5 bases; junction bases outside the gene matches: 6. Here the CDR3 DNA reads TGTGCCAGCAGTTACTTAGGGACTAGTGATACCGGGGAGCTGTTTTTT. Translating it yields CASSYLGTSDTGELFF.

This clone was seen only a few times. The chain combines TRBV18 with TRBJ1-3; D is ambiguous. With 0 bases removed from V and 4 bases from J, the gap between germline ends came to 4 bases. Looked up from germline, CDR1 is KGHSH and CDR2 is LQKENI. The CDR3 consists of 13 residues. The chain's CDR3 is CASSPPSGNTIYF. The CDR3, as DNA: TGTGCCAGCTCACCACCGTCAGGAAACACCATATATTTT.

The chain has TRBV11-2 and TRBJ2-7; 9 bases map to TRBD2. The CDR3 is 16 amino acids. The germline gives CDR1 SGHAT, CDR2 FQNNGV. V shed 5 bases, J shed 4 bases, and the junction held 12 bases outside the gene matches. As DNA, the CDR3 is TGTGCCAGCAGCCGGACTTCCGGGACTAGCTTATACGAGCAGTACTTC. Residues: CASSRTSGTSLYEQYF.

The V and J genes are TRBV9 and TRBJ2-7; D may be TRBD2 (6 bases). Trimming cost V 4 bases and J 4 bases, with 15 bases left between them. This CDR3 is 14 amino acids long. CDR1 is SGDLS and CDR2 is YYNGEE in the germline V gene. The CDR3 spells CASSPPGLEYEQYF. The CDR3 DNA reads TGTGCCAGCAGCCCCCCGGGACTTGAGTACGAGCAGTACTTC. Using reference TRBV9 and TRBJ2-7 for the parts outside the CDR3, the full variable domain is DSGVTQTPKHLITATGQRVTLRCSPRSGDLSVYWYQQSLDQGLQFLIQYYNGEERAKGNILERFSAQQFPDLHSELNLSSLELGDSALYFCASSPPGLEYEQYFGPGTRLTVT.

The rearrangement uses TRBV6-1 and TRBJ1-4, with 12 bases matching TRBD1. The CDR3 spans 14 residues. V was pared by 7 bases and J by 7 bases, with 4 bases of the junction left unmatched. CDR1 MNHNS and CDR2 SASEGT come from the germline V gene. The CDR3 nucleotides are TGTGCCAGCACCTTGGGACAGGGGGCTGAAAAACTGTTTTTT. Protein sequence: CASTLGQGAEKLFF.

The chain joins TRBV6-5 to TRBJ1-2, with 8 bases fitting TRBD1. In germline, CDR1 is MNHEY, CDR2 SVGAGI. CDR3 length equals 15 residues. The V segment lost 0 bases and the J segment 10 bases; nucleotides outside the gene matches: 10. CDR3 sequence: CASSYSWQGAEYYTF. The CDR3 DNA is TGTGCCAGCAGTTACTCGTGGCAGGGGGCTGAATACTACACCTTC.

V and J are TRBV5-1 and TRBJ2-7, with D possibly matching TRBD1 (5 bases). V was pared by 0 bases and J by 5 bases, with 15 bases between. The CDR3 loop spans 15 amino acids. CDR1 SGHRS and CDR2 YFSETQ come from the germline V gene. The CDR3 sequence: CASSLAGQVGHEQYF. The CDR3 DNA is TGCGCCAGCAGCTTGGCCGGGCAAGTGGGGCACGAGCAGTACTTC. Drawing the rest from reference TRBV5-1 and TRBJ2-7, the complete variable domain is KAGVTQTPRYLIKTRGQQVTLSCSPISGHRSVSWYQQTPGQGLQFLFEYFSETQRNKGNFPGRFSGRQFSNSRSEMNVSTLELGDSALYLCASSLAGQVGHEQYFGPGTRLTVT.

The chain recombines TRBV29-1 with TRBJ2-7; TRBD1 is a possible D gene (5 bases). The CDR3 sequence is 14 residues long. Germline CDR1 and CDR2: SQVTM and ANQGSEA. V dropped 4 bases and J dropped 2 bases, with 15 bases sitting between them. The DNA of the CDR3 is TGCAGCGTTGGGAGAAGCCAGGGCCCCTACGAGCAGTACTTC. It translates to CSVGRSQGPYEQYF.

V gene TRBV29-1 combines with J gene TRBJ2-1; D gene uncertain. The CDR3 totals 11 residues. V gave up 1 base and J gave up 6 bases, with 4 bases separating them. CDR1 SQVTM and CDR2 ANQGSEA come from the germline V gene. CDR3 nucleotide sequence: TGCAGCGTTGAAGGGAGCAATGAGCAGTTCTTC. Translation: CSVEGSNEQFF.

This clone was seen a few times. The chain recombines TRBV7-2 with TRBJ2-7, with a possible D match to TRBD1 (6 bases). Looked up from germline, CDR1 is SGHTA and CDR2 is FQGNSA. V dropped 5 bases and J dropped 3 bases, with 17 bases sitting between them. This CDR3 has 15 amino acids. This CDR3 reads CASSKLVAGVYEQYF. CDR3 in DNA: TGTGCCAGCAGCAAACTTGTGGCAGGGGTCTACGAGCAGTACTTC. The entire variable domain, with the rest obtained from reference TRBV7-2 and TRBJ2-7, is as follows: GAGVSQSPSNKVTEKGKDVELRCDPISGHTALYWYRQSLGQGLEFLIYFQGNSAPDKSGLPSDRFSAERTGGSVSTLTIQRTQQEDSAVYLCASSKLVAGVYEQYFGPGTRLTVT.